This T cell receptor (beta chain) came from a study of immune evolution from preneoplasia to lung adenocarcinoma (dated by TCRdb to the early 2020s). For the wider study: HLA loss of heterozygosity was seen in approximately 6.7%, 15% and 36% of AIS, MIA and ADC lesions, and in no AAH lesions. Immune contexture across lung adenocarcinoma precursors and invasive adenocarcinoma was profiled using immune gene expression, TCR sequencing and multiplex immunofluorescence. Resected precursor lesions (AAH, AIS, MIA) and invasive adenocarcinomas were compared against paired morphologically normal lung tissue. The sample size depended on which specimens were available, not on a prior power calculation. The immune data were combined with whole exome sequencing and methylation data from the same cohort of nodules. The overall cohort was made up of 53 patients with pulmonary nodules who had surgical resection. TCR sequencing data were obtained from 51 patients. The study reported that about 100 samples were used for TCR sequencing. Class I HLA alleles were inferred from exome data with POLYSOLVER, and allele-specific HLA loss was detected with LOHHLA.

The germline V gene sets CDR1 to MDHEN and CDR2 to SYDVKM. Relative to germline, V is 5 bases shorter and J is 9 bases shorter, with 20 bases between their ends. The cysteine opens and the phenylalanine closes a CDR3 of 15 amino acids. Only CDR3 DNA is held: 45 bases, read in frame from base 1. Resection was performed on patients in Japan or China between the mid-2010s and the late 2010s. The histologic diagnosis of each case was independently confirmed on H&E slides by two lung cancer pathologists. Macro-dissection after pathologic assessment enriched premalignant or tumor cells for nucleic acid extraction. The AllPrep DNA/RNA FFPE Kit was used to isolate DNA from FFPE tissue. On this clone: Its binding antigen is unknown. No clone much larger than this one lies a single base away; base qualities are absent.

Study-level results and caveats: Because all patients were from Japan and China, applicability to Western populations was uncertain. Clonality was highest in normal lung, while later-stage lesions appeared to have lower clonality but higher T cell density and diversity. Top T cell clone frequencies were highest in normal lung and appeared to decrease progressively from AAH through AIS, MIA and invasive adenocarcinoma. The findings reflected association rather than direct causation, and larger cohorts with long-term follow-up and longitudinal biopsies were considered necessary. The highest T cell clonality was observed in KRAS-mutant nodules compared with EGFR-mutant or double wild-type lesions.

The immunoSEQ hsTCRbeta Kit was used to sequence TCR beta CDR3 regions from DNA. Under the source paper's analysis protocol: The ImmunoSEQ Analyzer was used to analyse the TCR sequencing data. T cell clonality was defined as 1 minus Pielou's evenness, as computed on productive rearrangements. The inverse Simpson index, applied to productive templates, was used to measure T cell diversity. T cell density was defined as TCR beta template counts normalized to usable DNA, with usable DNA estimated by amplification and sequencing of housekeeping genes. Two-sided Kruskal-Wallis tests were used to compare TCR metrics between histologic stages. Not all clones reach the TCRdb copy of this immuneACCESS table, which keeps in-frame sequences only. Checked studies attribute under half of the gap to unresolved V genes and leave the rest unexplained. V and J calls and clone size are those listed in that table; D and trimming were worked out from the DNA. For this sample the table gives about 1,800 clones, of which 70% to 85% were detected only once. Jointly, the top ten make up approximately 8% of the sample.

This TCR derives from a donor aged 70 or over with lung adenocarcinoma. Sequencing was performed on FFPE tissue from an adenomatous hyperplasia lung lesion. The intended sense of this specimen's cell subset or site label: atypical adenomatous hyperplasia (AAH), lung preneoplasia. The chain is encoded by TRBV28 joined to TRBJ2-1, with a tentative D call of TRBD1 or TRBD2, each matching 5 bases. Read as DNA, the sequence is TGTGCCAGCAGTACCACGGGACCAGAGATTCCTGAGCAGTTCTTC. The resulting protein is CASSTTGPEIPEQFF.